These 6 T cell receptor beta chains share one sample of origin, sequenced in a study of PD-1 blockade in mismatch repair-deficient tumors. TCRdb keeps only in-frame clones here, not all; method: immunoSEQ multiplex PCR. The data show tens of thousands of clones, around 80% seen once. This specimen was peripheral blood, taken 12 weeks after starting pembrolizumab. These receptors were obtained from an adult with mismatch repair-deficient cancer.

J is TRBJ1-1 and V is TRBV21-1. TRBV21-1 is noted as a pseudogene. The CDR3 spans 14 residues. The CDR3 spells CASSRRGPEDKAFF. DNA for the CDR3: TGTGCCAGCAGCCGACGGGGCCCAGAGGACAAAGCTTTCTTT.

The CDR3 DNA follows: TGTGCCAGCCGGACACCGGGAGCAGATACGCAGTATTTT. This sequence encodes CASRTPGADTQYF. V and J are TRBV19 and TRBJ2-3; a possible D gene is TRBD2 (6 bases). This CDR3 region has 13 residues. Germline CDR1 LNHDA, CDR2 SQIVND (reference sequence). V was pared by 9 bases and J by 4 bases, with 14 bases between.

The V gene is TRBV7-2, the J gene TRBJ2-7, with 10 bases identical to TRBD2. Germline lookup yields CDR1 SGHTA and CDR2 FQGNSA. After removal of 1 base from V and 5 bases from J, the junction contained 17 bases not matched to a gene. This CDR3 has 19 amino acids. This CDR3 reads CASSLVRIPSGSRWDEQYF. In nucleotides, the CDR3 is TGTGCCAGCAGCTTAGTCCGCATACCTAGCGGGAGTAGATGGGACGAGCAGTACTTC.

The J gene is TRBJ2-5, the V gene TRBV19; no definite D call. Germline V gene data show CDR1 as LNHDA and CDR2 as SQIVND (reference sequence). V dropped 5 bases and J dropped 5 bases, with 9 bases sitting between them. CDR3 length: 12 amino acids. The DNA for the CDR3 is TGTGCCAGTAGTGTGGGCCGGGAGACCCAGTACTTC. Translation: CASSVGRETQYF.

The chain carries TRBV11-3 and TRBJ2-3, with TRBD2 matching over 9 bases. The CDR3 spans 16 residues. CDR1 and CDR2 (germline): SGHNT, YENEEA. Germline trimming cut 5 bases from V and 3 bases from J; bases unmatched to any gene: 9. The CDR3 bases are TGTGCCAGCAGCCCCCGTTTAGCGGGAGCTACAGATACGCAGTATTTT. Translation: CASSPRLAGATDTQYF.

The J gene is TRBJ1-1, the V gene TRBV28; TRBD1 aligns across 8 bases. The germline V gene has CDR1 MDHEN and CDR2 SYDVKM. CDR3 length equals 14 residues. The ends lost 5 bases at V and 6 bases at J; junction bases unmatched: 8. CDR3 loop: CASSIRGLGAEAFF. CDR3 sequence (DNA): TGTGCCAGCAGTATCAGGGGGCTTGGGGCTGAAGCTTTCTTT.